This TCR beta chain came from a study of cytomegalovirus exposure and HLA in healthy donors. As for the study in general: Early on, a data release was issued that held roughly 84 million unique TCRs from HLA-typed donors. Study-level points and caveats: Researchers left out some V segments, among them TRBV6-2 and TRBV6-3, as indistinguishable. One later analysis reportedly identified an Asian-associated ancestry cluster that showed fewer N-insertions than the approximately 600-donor mean. A later analysis found most CMV-associated TCR beta chains apparently HLA-restricted.

With regard to this clone: What it binds is not known.

PCR used 60 Vbeta primers and 13 Jbeta primers. Sequencing used immunoSEQ multiplex PCR; TCRdb keeps in-frame clones, though not all of them. The repertoire includes around 150,000 clones, over 75% of them detected once, and 1.5% to 2% sits in the top ten. V trimming: 2 bases; J trimming: 2 bases; junction bases outside the gene matches: 0. The germline CDR1 and CDR2 sequences are MDHEN and SYDVKM. The length of the CDR3 is 13 residues. The genes are TRBV28 and TRBJ2-7, with 7 positions matching TRBD1. Sample: PBMCs. This receptor was obtained from a young woman in good health and CMV-seronegative. CDR3 DNA: TGTGCCAGCAGTTTAAGGGGGCCCTACGAGCAGTACTTC. It translates to CASSLRGPYEQYF.